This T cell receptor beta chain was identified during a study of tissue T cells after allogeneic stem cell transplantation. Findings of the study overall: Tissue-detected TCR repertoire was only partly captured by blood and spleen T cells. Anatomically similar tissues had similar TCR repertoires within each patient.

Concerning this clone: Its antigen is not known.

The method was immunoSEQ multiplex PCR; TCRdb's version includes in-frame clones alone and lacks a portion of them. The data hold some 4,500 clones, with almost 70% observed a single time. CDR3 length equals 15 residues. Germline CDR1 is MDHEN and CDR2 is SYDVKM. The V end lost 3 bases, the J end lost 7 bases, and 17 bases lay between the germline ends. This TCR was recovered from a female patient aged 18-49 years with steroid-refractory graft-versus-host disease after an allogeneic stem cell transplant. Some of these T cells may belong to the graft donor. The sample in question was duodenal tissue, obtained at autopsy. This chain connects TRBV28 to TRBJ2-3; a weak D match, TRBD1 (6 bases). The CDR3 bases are TGTGCCAGCAGTTTTCTTGGGGACATTCGATATACGCAGTATTTT. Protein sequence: CASSFLGDIRYTQYF.